The sequence of this T cell receptor beta chain was determined in a study of CD4 T cells in relation to SARS-CoV-2 and coronaviruses. For approximately 10 days, 10^5 sorted CD4+ cells grew with T cell-depleted PBMCs and CEF. Only in-frame clones appear in the TCRdb table, and some are missing; sequencing was by immunoSEQ multiplex PCR. Among roughly 38,000 clones listed, about 87% were seen once. This clone was seen a single time. No antigen is known for it. CDR3 size: 14 residues. Looked up from germline, CDR1 is SGHKS and CDR2 is YYEKEE (reference sequence). V was pared by 4 bases and J by 8 bases, with 18 bases between.

The sequence came from an adult with COVID-19. Sequenced input: naive CD4+ T cells from PBMCs, cultured in vitro. Specified subset: naive CD4+ T cells isolated by negative enrichment. The chain couples TRBV5-5 to TRBJ1-2; D is ambiguous. CDR3 DNA sequence: TGTGCCAGCAGCGCCCTGGGAGGGATCGGGGGCTACACCTTC. This encodes CASSALGGIGGYTF.